Included here is one TCR beta chain sequence, with context. CDR3 length: 14 amino acids. With 5 bases removed from V and 0 bases from J, the gap between germline ends came to 7 bases. The germline CDR1 and CDR2 sequences are PRHDT and FYEKMQ (reference sequence). The data derive from a study of OX40 agonist ivuxolimab in advanced cancers. Study-level information: Those treated in dose escalation had hepatocellular carcinoma, melanoma, renal cell cancer or head and neck cancer. Three patients got partial responses; one had hepatocellular carcinoma and two had cutaneous melanoma.

The protocol was immunoSEQ multiplex PCR, while the TCRdb copy is restricted to in-frame clones and leaves out a portion. The table records about 58,000 clones, around nine tenths of them present only once. This chain connects TRBV13 to TRBJ2-2; D might be TRBD1 or TRBD2, each matching 5 bases. This TCR derives from an adult with an advanced solid tumor such as melanoma, head and neck, liver or kidney cancer. The source was CD4+ or CD8+ T cells sorted from blood, collected in a trial of the OX40 agonist ivuxolimab. This CDR3 reads CASSRDANTGELFF. For the CDR3, the DNA is TGTGCCAGCAGCCGGGACGCGAACACCGGGGAGCTGTTTTTT.